The entry below describes one TCR beta chain. This record belongs to a study of blood T cell repertoires in COVID-19. Study in general: Whether acute or convalescent, the COVID-19 samples came from the United States, Italy and Spain. PBMCs, B-cell-depleted T cells, or T cells were the source of the cDNA or gDNA that made up the material.

Per the germline V gene, CDR1 is KGHDR and CDR2 is SFDVKD. CDR3 size: 12 residues. V gave up 2 bases and J gave up 9 bases, with 9 bases separating them. In the source study's methods: Reference gene primer amplification in the assay estimated nucleated cell counts. Generated by immunoSEQ multiplex PCR, the TCRdb table keeps only in-frame clones and is missing some. V, J and clone size were drawn from that table, and D and trimming were deduced from the DNA. The sample has 200,000 to 250,000 clones; around 87% are singletons. The chain couples TRBV24-1 to TRBJ1-2; weak D call: TRBD1 (5 bases). This clonotype was sampled from a man aged 55 to 70 who had recovered from COVID-19. The sequencing sample was made of peripheral blood. The CDR3 region has the DNA TGTGCCACCAGTGATTCAGACAGACGCTACACCTTC. It is translated as CATSDSDRRYTF.